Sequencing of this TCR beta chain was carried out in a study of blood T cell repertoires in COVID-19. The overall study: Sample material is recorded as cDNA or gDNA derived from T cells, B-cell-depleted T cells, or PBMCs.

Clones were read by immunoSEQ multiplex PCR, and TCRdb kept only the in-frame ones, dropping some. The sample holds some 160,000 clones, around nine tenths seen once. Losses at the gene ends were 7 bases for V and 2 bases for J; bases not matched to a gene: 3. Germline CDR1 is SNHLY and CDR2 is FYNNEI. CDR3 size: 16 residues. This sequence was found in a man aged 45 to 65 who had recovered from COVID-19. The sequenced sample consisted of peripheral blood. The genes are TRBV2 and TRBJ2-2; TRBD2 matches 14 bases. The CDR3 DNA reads TGTGCCAGCAAGGGACTAGCGGGGGCTAACACCGGGGAGCTGTTTTTT. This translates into CASKGLAGANTGELFF.